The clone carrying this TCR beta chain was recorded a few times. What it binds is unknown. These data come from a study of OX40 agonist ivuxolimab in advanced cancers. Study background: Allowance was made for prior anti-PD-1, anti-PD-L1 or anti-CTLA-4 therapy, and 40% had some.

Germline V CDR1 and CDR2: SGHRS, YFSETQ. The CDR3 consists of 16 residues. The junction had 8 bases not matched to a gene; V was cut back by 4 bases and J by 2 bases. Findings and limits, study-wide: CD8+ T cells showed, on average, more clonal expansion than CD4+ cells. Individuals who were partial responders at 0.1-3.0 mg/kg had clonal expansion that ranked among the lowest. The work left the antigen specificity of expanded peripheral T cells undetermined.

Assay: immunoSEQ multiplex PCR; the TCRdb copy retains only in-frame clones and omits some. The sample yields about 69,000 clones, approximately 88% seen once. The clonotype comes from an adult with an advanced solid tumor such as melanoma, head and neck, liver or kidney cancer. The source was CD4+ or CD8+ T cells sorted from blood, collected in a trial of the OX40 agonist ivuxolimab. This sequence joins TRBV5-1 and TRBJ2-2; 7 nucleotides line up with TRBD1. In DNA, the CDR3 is TGCGCCAGCAGCCCCTCGGGACAGACTAACACCGGGGAGCTGTTTTTT. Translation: CASSPSGQTNTGELFF.